This paragraph reports one T cell receptor (beta chain). The antigen remains unidentified. Generated by immunoSEQ multiplex PCR, the TCRdb table keeps only in-frame clones and is missing some. The data contain 96,000 or so clones, around 90% of them seen just once; the ten biggest clones take up around 1.6%. This sample was included in a study of OX40 agonist ivuxolimab in advanced cancers. Overall study results and limits: CD8+ T cells averaged more expanded clones than CD4+.

This CDR3 comprises 13 residues. Germline assignment: CDR1 SGHKS and CDR2 YYEKEE (reference sequence). Trimming shortened V by 7 bases and J by 1 base, and 11 bases separated the two germline ends. The genes are TRBV5-5 and TRBJ2-5; D might be TRBD1 (6 bases). This specimen was CD4+ or CD8+ T cells sorted from blood, taken in a trial of the OX40 agonist ivuxolimab. The clonotype was recovered from an adult with an advanced solid tumor such as melanoma, head and neck, liver or kidney cancer. CDR3 protein: CASGRTVQETQYF. CDR3 nucleotide sequence: TGTGCCAGCGGACGGACAGTCCAAGAGACCCAGTACTTC.